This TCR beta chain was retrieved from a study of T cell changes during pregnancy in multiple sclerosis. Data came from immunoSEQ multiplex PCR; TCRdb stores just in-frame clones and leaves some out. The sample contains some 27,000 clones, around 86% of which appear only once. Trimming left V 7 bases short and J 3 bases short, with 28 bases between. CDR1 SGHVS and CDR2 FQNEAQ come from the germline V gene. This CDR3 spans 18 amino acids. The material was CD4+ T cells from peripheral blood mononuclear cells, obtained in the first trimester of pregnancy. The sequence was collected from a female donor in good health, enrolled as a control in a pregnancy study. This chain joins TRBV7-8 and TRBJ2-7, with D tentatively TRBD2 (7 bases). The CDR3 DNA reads TGTGCCAGCAAGGGGTCCTCCGGGGGGCCTATGACCTTCTACGAGCAGTACTTC. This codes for CASKGSSGGPMTFYEQYF.